This passage covers 24 T cell receptor beta chains from one sample sequenced in a study of OX40 agonist ivuxolimab in advanced cancers. Repertoires were generated with immunoSEQ multiplex PCR, while TCRdb's copy carries only in-frame clones and drops some. This table has approximately 46,000 clones, over 70% appearing once. Material: CD4+ or CD8+ T cells sorted from blood, obtained in a trial of the OX40 agonist ivuxolimab. The receptor source for this set is an adult with an advanced solid tumor such as melanoma, head and neck, liver or kidney cancer.

The chain joins TRBV27 to TRBJ2-7; TRBD1 aligns across 10 bases. V gave up 2 bases and J gave up 1 base; unmatched junction bases: 2. Germline CDR1 is MNHEY and CDR2 is SMNVEV (reference sequence). CDR3 length equals 15 residues. In DNA form, the CDR3 reads TGTGCCAGCAGTTTAGGGGACAGGGGTTCCTACGAGCAGTACTTC. As protein: CASSLGDRGSYEQYF.

V usage is TRBV6-1 and J usage is TRBJ1-5; no clear D gene. V was trimmed by 8 bases and J by 3 bases, leaving 5 bases between them. This CDR3 comprises 11 residues. Germline CDR1 and CDR2: MNHNS and SASEGT. The CDR3 nucleotides read TGTGCCAGCGGCTACAATCAGCCCCAGCATTTT. It is translated as CASGYNQPQHF.

The chain couples TRBV7-9 to TRBJ1-4, with 8 nucleotides matching TRBD1. The CDR3 contains 14 residues. With 3 bases clipped from V and 8 bases from J, the junction kept 5 bases outside the gene matches. The germline CDR1 and CDR2 sequences are SEHNR and FQNEAQ (reference sequence). The CDR3 sequence: CASSFYGDREKLFF. The CDR3 DNA follows: TGTGCCAGCAGCTTTTACGGGGACAGGGAAAAACTGTTTTTT.

The chain couples TRBV19 to TRBJ1-1; TRBD1 matches at 8 bases. The CDR3 runs to 15 residues. Germline CDR1 reads LNHDA; CDR2 reads SQIVND (reference sequence). Trimming removed 11 bases from V and 1 base from J; junction bases left unmatched: 12. DNA for the CDR3: TGTGCCGTTCAAAGGGTGGGACAGGCGAACACTGAAGCTTTCTTT. Its protein is CAVQRVGQANTEAFF.

This chain uses TRBV19 with TRBJ2-5; perhaps TRBD2 as D (6 bases). The CDR3 is made up of 16 amino acids. V dropped 4 bases and J dropped 5 bases, with 20 bases sitting between them. Per the germline V gene, CDR1 is LNHDA and CDR2 is SQIVND (reference sequence). Here the CDR3 DNA reads TGTGCCAGTAGTAAACAAGCGGGTCTCCGGCTGGAGACCCAGTACTTC. Translating it yields CASSKQAGLRLETQYF.

This rearrangement joins TRBV6-5 to TRBJ1-1; weak D call: TRBD1 (6 bases). The CDR3 has 15 amino acids. Trimming took 8 bases from V and 1 from J, leaving 17 bases between them. Germline V gives CDR1 MNHEY, CDR2 SVGAGI. CDR3 bases: TGTGCCAGCCGGGGGGCCGGAGGAAAGAACACTGAAGCTTTCTTT. This codes for CASRGAGGKNTEAFF.

The V and J genes are TRBV7-9 and TRBJ1-1; no reliable D call. V was shortened by 5 bases and J by 3 bases, with 13 bases between the two germline ends. This CDR3 has 14 residues. The germline V gene has CDR1 SEHNR and CDR2 FQNEAQ (reference sequence). Here the CDR3 DNA reads TGTGCCAGCAGCACTCGTCGGGGAGACACTGAAGCTTTCTTT. Translation: CASSTRRGDTEAFF.

This clone was found a few times. The J gene is TRBJ1-1, the V gene TRBV6-5; TRBD1 might be the D (6 bases). The CDR3 contains 13 residues. With 2 bases removed from V and 6 bases from J, the gap between germline ends came to 10 bases. CDR1 and CDR2 (germline): MNHEY, SVGAGI. The CDR3 bases are TGTGCCAGCAGTTACACAGGGTACCCTGAAGCTTTCTTT. It specifies CASSYTGYPEAFF.

The chain employs TRBV29-1 and TRBJ2-7; 8 nucleotides agree with TRBD1. Losses at the gene ends were 4 bases for V and 4 bases for J; bases not matched to a gene: 6. Germline V gene sequence: CDR1 SQVTM, CDR2 ANQGSEA. There are 13 residues in the CDR3. In nucleotides, the CDR3 is TGCAGCGTTGCGCGGGACAGGCTATACGAGCAGTACTTC. This codes for CSVARDRLYEQYF.

The rearrangement links TRBV5-7 to TRBJ2-1; unclear D gene. TRBV5-7 is sorted into the ORF group, with uncertain function. The CDR3 contains 13 residues. Trimming left V 0 bases short and J 8 bases short, with 9 bases between. In DNA, the CDR3 is TGTGCCAGCAGCTTGGTCGTGGGCCATGAGCAGTTCTTC. Amino acids: CASSLVVGHEQFF.

The chain recombines TRBV29-1 with TRBJ2-3, with TRBD1 as a possible D gene (5 bases). The germline V gene has CDR1 SQVTM and CDR2 ANQGSEA. Between the trimmed V and J ends, which lost 4 bases and 1 base, there was a span of 12 bases. The CDR3 spans 14 residues. CDR3 region: CSVVRGAGTDTQYF. DNA for the CDR3: TGCAGCGTTGTTAGGGGCGCTGGCACAGATACGCAGTATTTT.

This chain joins TRBV15 and TRBJ2-1, with D possibly TRBD2 on 5 matching bases. Germline loops: CDR1 LNHNV, CDR2 YYDKDF (reference sequence). The V and J ends lost 1 base and 2 bases respectively, with 9 bases between them. The CDR3 totals 15 residues. The CDR3 DNA sequence: TGTGCCACCAGCAGAGGAGCGGATCCCTACAATGAGCAGTTCTTC. Translated, it gives CATSRGADPYNEQFF. The whole variable domain, remainder taken from reference TRBV15 and TRBJ2-1, is DAMVIQNPRYQVTQFGKPVTLSCSQTLNHNVMYWYQQKSSQAPKLLFHYYDKDFNNEADTPDNFQSRRPNTSFCFLDIRSPGLGDTAMYLCATSRGADPYNEQFFGPGTRLTVL.

The genes are TRBV21-1 and TRBJ1-2; the table's TRBD1 call for D was not verified on the DNA. TRBV21-1 is a known pseudogene. This CDR3 region has 18 residues. DNA for the CDR3: TGTGCCAGCATTCTAAGGCCGGGACAGGTCCCTATTAACTATGGCTACACCTTC. As protein: CASILRPGQVPINYGYTF.

The CDR3 protein is CASSRRASSADTQYF. CDR3 DNA: TGTGCCAGCAGCCGCCGGGCATCTTCGGCAGATACGCAGTATTTT. The chain links TRBV5-4 to TRBJ2-3, with D unclear. The germline V gene has CDR1 SGHNT and CDR2 YYREEE (reference sequence). V lost 4 bases, J lost 4 bases, and 16 bases lay in between. This CDR3 is 15 amino acids long.

This clone has a handful of counts. CDR3 loop: CASSLGIHGSQETQYF. CDR3 coding DNA: TGTGCCAGCAGCTTGGGGATTCACGGATCCCAAGAGACCCAGTACTTC. This chain links TRBV5-4 with TRBJ2-5; D is ambiguous. The germline V gene encodes CDR1 SGHNT and CDR2 YYREEE (reference sequence). The CDR3 is 16 amino acids. Trimming cost V 0 bases and J 1 base, with 13 bases left between them. Filled out from reference TRBV5-4 and TRBJ2-5, the complete variable domain reads ETGVTQSPTHLIKTRGQQVTLRCSSQSGHNTVSWYQQALGQGPQFIFQYYREEENGRGNFPPRFSGLQFPNYSSELNVNALELDDSALYLCASSLGIHGSQETQYFGPGTRLLVL.

The chain employs TRBV6-4 and TRBJ2-2; tentative D call: TRBD2 (6 bases). The V gene's germline CDR1 is MRHNA and CDR2 SNTAGT. The CDR3 consists of 14 residues. V lost 6 bases and J lost 6, with 14 bases in between. The CDR3 reads CASSPDYPPGELFF. CDR3 nucleotide sequence: TGTGCCAGCAGCCCGGACTATCCCCCCGGGGAGCTGTTTTTT.

This clone has a handful of counts. The gene calls are TRBV4-1 and TRBJ2-3; 7 bases align to TRBD1. The CDR3 contains 17 residues. Trimming cost V 1 base and J 0 bases; bases outside gene matches: 7. Germline V CDR1 and CDR2: MGHRA, YSYEKL. CDR3 bases: TGCGCCAGCAGCCAAGGATTCCCCAGGGGGAGCACAGATACGCAGTATTTT. Protein sequence: CASSQGFPRGSTDTQYF.

The rearrangement uses TRBV6-1 and TRBJ1-4, with 9 bases matching TRBD1. CDR1 and CDR2 (germline): MNHNS, SASEGT. Germline trimming cut 0 bases from V and 8 bases from J; bases unmatched to any gene: 4. This CDR3 has 15 amino acids. The CDR3 reads CASSEANRGHEKLFF. CDR3 DNA sequence: TGTGCCAGCAGTGAAGCCAACAGGGGGCACGAAAAACTGTTTTTT.

CDR3 in amino acids: CASRQDRQNTGELFF. As DNA, the CDR3 is TGTGCCAGCAGGCAGGACAGGCAAAACACCGGGGAGCTGTTTTTT. The gene calls are TRBV7-8 and TRBJ2-2; 7 nucleotides line up with TRBD1. This CDR3 region has 15 residues. Unmatched junction bases numbered 6, after V lost 6 bases and J lost 2 bases. The V gene's germline CDR1 is SGHVS and CDR2 FQNEAQ. The full variable domain, in which reference TRBV7-8 and TRBJ2-2 provide the parts outside the CDR3, is GAGVSQSPRYKVAKRGQDVALRCDPISGHVSLFWYQQALGQGPEFLTYFQNEAQLDKSGLPSDRFFAERPEGSVSTLKIQRTQQEDSAVYLCASRQDRQNTGELFFGEGSRLTVL.

This clone appeared a single time. The rearrangement links TRBV11-2 to TRBJ2-5; TRBD2 matches 8 bases. The CDR3 extends over 16 amino acids. V was clipped by 7 bases and J by 2 bases; unmatched bases: 12. Germline V gene sequence: CDR1 SGHAT, CDR2 FQNNGV. The CDR3 is CASTHRGASGQETQYF. The CDR3 DNA reads as TGTGCCAGCACCCACCGGGGGGCTAGCGGGCAAGAGACCCAGTACTTC. Full variable domain (rest looked up from reference TRBV11-2 and TRBJ2-5): EAGVAQSPRYKIIEKRQSVAFWCNPISGHATLYWYQQILGQGPKLLIQFQNNGVVDDSQLPKDRFSAERLKGVDSTLKIQPAKLEDSAVYLCASTHRGASGQETQYFGPGTRLLVL.

The chain combines TRBV10-1 with TRBJ1-6; unclear D gene. The ends were cut back, 3 bases at V and 9 bases at J, with 6 bases in the middle. CDR1 and CDR2 (germline): WNHNN, SYGVQD (reference sequence). CDR3 length equals 12 residues. The CDR3 DNA reads as TGCGCCAGCAGTGATGCGGGTTCACCCCTCCACTTT. This encodes CASSDAGSPLHF.

The chain couples TRBV6-1 to TRBJ2-1; TRBD2 is a possible D gene (6 bases). The V gene lost 7 bases and the J gene lost 2 bases, with 15 bases spanning the gap. The CDR3 has 15 amino acids. Germline lookup yields CDR1 MNHNS and CDR2 SASEGT. The CDR3 DNA reads TGTGCCAGCAAATCCGGCGGGAACACCTACAATGAGCAGTTCTTC. Encoded protein: CASKSGGNTYNEQFF.

This chain's CDR3 is CASSSTGNQPQHF. The CDR3 nucleotides are TGCGCCAGCAGCTCTACAGGGAACCAGCCCCAGCATTTT. This chain connects TRBV5-1 to TRBJ1-5, with D maybe TRBD1 (6 bases). Trimming removed 3 bases from V and 7 bases from J, with 11 bases in between. The CDR3 covers 13 residues. From germline, CDR1 is SGHRS and CDR2 YFSETQ.

A few counts support this clone. This rearrangement joins TRBV4-1 to TRBJ2-6; D is ambiguous. Trimming left V 0 bases short and J 2 bases short, with 17 bases between. The germline V gene encodes CDR1 MGHRA and CDR2 YSYEKL. This CDR3 is 19 amino acids long. The CDR3 region is CASSQDQMGYRTGANVLTF. The CDR3 DNA sequence: TGCGCCAGCAGCCAAGATCAAATGGGGTATCGGACTGGGGCCAACGTCCTGACTTTC.